This TCR beta chain came from a study of response to subunit inactivated influenza vaccine (dated by TCRdb to the late 2010s). For the study in its entirety: Deep quantitative profiling of the T cell receptor repertoire was used in the study to follow responses to a trivalent subunit inactivated influenza vaccine. Overall study outcomes, separate from this receptor: According to the authors, only a limited number of new T cells may be recruited by each seasonal influenza vaccination.

From the cysteine through the phenylalanine, the CDR3 covers 16 amino acids. Kept here is only the CDR3 DNA, which spans 48 bases and is read in frame from base 1. Via the germline V gene, CDR1 is MDHEN and CDR2 SYDVKM. Trimming takes 5 bases from V and 0 bases from J, and the germline ends sit 14 bases apart. This clonotype turned up a few times. Its recognized antigen is unknown. Base qualities are not provided; no much larger clone lies one nucleotide away. Library method: RT-PCR. Sequenced on an Illumina HiSeq 2500. In TCRdb, the public reads were trimmed at Q25 with fastp and aligned with MiXCR, with productive beta chains retained. Duplicate CDR3 protein sequences are folded into a single record with the most common DNA and genes. A total of approximately 500,000 distinct CDR3 sequences appear in this sample, around a quarter of them only once. The ten largest make up 2.8% of the sample. The same specimen was also included in a second study, on T cells expressing NK-cell markers. The second publication reports: TCR beta cDNA libraries were made by 5'RACE template switching that added a universal primer site and unique molecular identifiers. In sorted CD3+CD56+NKG2C+, CD3+CD56+NKG2C- and CD3+CD56-NKG2C+ T-cell subsets from roughly 8 donors, TCR beta-chain repertoires were profiled. Among the eight sequenced donors, only one was HCMV-seronegative, while the other seven were HCMV-seropositive. In several experiments an anti-gammadeltaTCR antibody was added to restrict sorting to alphabetaTCR-expressing T cells. In several donors, the dominant CD3+CD56+NKG2C+ clonotypes were found to rank among the top 10 CD8+ clonotypes and to make up about 1.0-7.0% of CD8+ T cells. Those dominant clonotypes were again the most abundant among CD3+CD56-NKG2C+ cells in a few donors, at roughly 28.3-65%. It remained unclear whether the expanded NKG2C-expressing T cell clones were specific for HCMV antigens. All eight donors whose samples were sequenced were randomly selected healthy volunteers, three of them men and five women. HCMV serostatus was determined by detecting HCMV-specific IgG in serum with a commercial ELISA kit. Peripheral blood mononuclear cells were isolated from blood by Ficoll density gradient centrifugation. Magnetic immunoseparation with Miltenyi isolation kits was used to isolate CD4+ and CD8+ T cells from PBMC. Priming for cDNA synthesis came from the TCR beta constant segment, and two successive PCR amplification steps followed. The libraries were sequenced on Illumina HiSeq 2000/2500, MiSeq or NextSeq, producing 2 x 150 bp reads. MIGEC handled demultiplexing of the reads and grouping by UMI, while MiTCR was used to assemble and quantify clonotypes. Only TCR cDNA sequences supported by at least two reads were kept to exclude erroneous sequences. The tcR package was used for downstream repertoire analysis, with clonotypes matched between fractions based on CDR3 nucleotide sequence plus V segment. Antigen specificity was annotated against VDJdb with VDJmatch, allowing one amino acid substitution in CDR3.

The specimen comprised CD4+ T cells sorted from PBMCs, sampled 11 to 12 days after vaccination. This TCR was recovered from a man aged 45 to 65 who received an inactivated influenza vaccine. Donor details come from another sample of the same person, matched by shared clones. The sequence joins TRBV28 to TRBJ2-1; 6 matching bases give a weak D call of TRBD2. The DNA sequence is given as TGTGCCAGCAGTCGTAGCGGATTGAGCTCCTACAATGAGCAGTTCTTC. Translated, this is CASSRSGLSSYNEQFF.